This is a list of T cell receptor beta chains from one sample in a study of blood T cell repertoires in COVID-19. Produced via immunoSEQ multiplex PCR; TCRdb's table is partial and in-frame only. Of around 210,000 clones detected, roughly 80% appear once; the ten largest clones hold around 5.1%. The sequenced sample consisted of peripheral blood. The receptors derive from an older woman with acute or convalescent COVID-19. The CDR3 runs from the conserved cysteine through the conserved F or W. The order of the fields is D gene, J gene, V gene, clone size, CDR3 DNA, CDR3 protein. The D gene is left open where the match is weak. Size is stated for part of the rows, as once, few or many counts, or as a class when the clone is expanded.

- TRBJ2-7 TRBV14 few TGTGCCAGCAGCCCGGGGAGAACAGGGCAAGATTTTTTCTACGAGCAGTACTTC CASSPGRTGQDFFYEQYF
- TRBJ2-3 TRBV24-1 - TGTGCCACCAGAGTCGGGAGCACAGATACGCAGTATTTT CATRVGSTDTQYF
TRBD1 TRBJ2-7 TRBV10-3 - TGTGCCATCAGTACATCGATGACAGGGGAGTTTGCGAGGACCTACGAGCAGTACTTC CAISTSMTGEFARTYEQYF
- TRBJ2-2 TRBV6-5 - TGTGCCAGCAGTCTTAACACCGGGGAGCTGTTTTTT CASSLNTGELFF
TRBD2 TRBJ2-1 TRBV10-3 - TGTGCCTCGGGACTAGCGGGAGGGTGGGATGAGCAGTTCTTC CASGLAGGWDEQFF
- TRBJ1-2 TRBV7-9 - TGTGCCAGCAGCTTAGGAGGGACACCCTATGGCTACACCTTC CASSLGGTPYGYTF
TRBD1 TRBJ1-3 TRBV28 - TGTGCCAGCAGCTTAACCCCGCAAGCCGGGACAGGGACTTTTGGAAACACCATATATTTT CASSLTPQAGTGTFGNTIYF
TRBD1 TRBJ1-1 TRBV9 few TGTGCCAGCAGCGCCTACGTCGGGACAGGGGTTTTCTTT CASSAYVGTGVFF
TRBD2 TRBJ2-7 TRBV5-1 - TGCGCCAGCAGCCCAAGCGGGATAAGTTCCTACGAGCAGTACTTC CASSPSGISSYEQYF
- TRBJ1-5 TRBV29-1 - TGCAGCGTTGAAGATTCGCCAGGCCAGCCCCAGCATTTT CSVEDSPGQPQHF
- TRBJ2-7 TRBV5-1 - TGCGCCAGCAGCTTGGACCCAGGATCCTACGAGCAGTACTTC CASSLDPGSYEQYF
TRBD2 TRBJ2-1 TRBV15 - TGTGCCACCAGCAGAGCCGGGACTAGCGGGAGGGCTGAGCAGTTCTTC CATSRAGTSGRAEQFF
- TRBJ2-1 TRBV5-4 once TGTGCCAGCAGCTTGCTTAACAATGAGCAGTTCTTC CASSLLNNEQFF
TRBD1 TRBJ1-1 TRBV18 - TGTGCCAGCTCACCACTGACAGGGGGCGCGAACACTGAAGCTTTCTTT CASSPLTGGANTEAFF
- TRBJ1-2 TRBV10-3 few TGTGCCATCCAAGGGGGGGATTACGGAGGCTACACCTTC CAIQGGDYGGYTF
- TRBJ2-2 TRBV14 - TGTGCCAGCCAAGACAGGTCGAACACCGGGGAGCTGTTTTTT CASQDRSNTGELFF
TRBD1 TRBJ1-2 TRBV28 once TGTGCCAGCAGGGTCCCCAGGGGGGCCTCCAACTATGGCTACACCTTC CASRVPRGASNYGYTF
TRBD1 TRBJ2-3 TRBV24-1 - TGTGCCACCAGTGATCCTCAGGGGGCTGGAACAGATACGCAGTATTTT CATSDPQGAGTDTQYF
- TRBJ1-5 TRBV28 - TGTGCCAGCACCCCGAGCTTAAATCAGCCCCAGCATTTT CASTPSLNQPQHF
- TRBJ1-2 TRBV20-1 - TGCAGTGCTAGTACAGTTAACTATGGCTACACCTTC CSASTVNYGYTF
TRBD2 TRBJ2-5 TRBV9 - TGTGCCAGCAGCCCGGACGGGGGAGGGGAGACCCAGTACTTC CASSPDGGGETQYF
- TRBJ1-1 TRBV2 few TGTGCCAGCACGCTTCAGGGTGCTGAAGCTTTCTTT CASTLQGAEAFF
- TRBJ1-1 TRBV7-9 - TGTGCCAGCAGCTGGGCACACACTGAAGCTTTCTTT CASSWAHTEAFF
- TRBJ1-2 TRBV19 few TGTGCCAGTATTGGGCAGAGTCTCCATGGCTACACCTTC CASIGQSLHGYTF
TRBD2 TRBJ2-1 TRBV2 - TGTGCCAGCAGACTCGGGACTACCGGAGGGGAGCAGTTCTTC CASRLGTTGGEQFF
TRBD2 TRBJ2-2 TRBV6-4 - TGTGCCAGCAGTGACTCGAGTCGGGAGGGCACCGGGGAGCTGTTTTTT CASSDSSREGTGELFF
- TRBJ2-5 TRBV5-1 - TGCGCCAGCAGCGGTGGGGGGAAGGGAGAGACCCAGTACTTC CASSGGGKGETQYF
- TRBJ2-4 TRBV5-6 few TGTGCCAGCAGCTTGTTCCTCAACATTCAGTACTTC CASSLFLNIQYF
- TRBJ1-6 TRBV14 - TGTGCCAGCAGCCAAGGGCAGGCCGCGAATTCACCCCTCCACTTT CASSQGQAANSPLHF
- TRBJ2-2 TRBV28 - TGTGCCAGCAAAATCGCCGGGGAGCTGTTTTTT CASKIAGELFF
TRBD1 TRBJ1-4 TRBV7-8 - TGTGCCAGCAGCTTAGCCGGGACAGGGTCGTATGAAAAACTGTTTTTT CASSLAGTGSYEKLFF
TRBD2 TRBJ2-7 TRBV9 - TGTGCCAGCAGCAGGACTAGCGGGGCACCCGCCGGCGAGCAGTACTTC CASSRTSGAPAGEQYF
- TRBJ1-4 TRBV19 few TGTGCCAGTAGTATGATCGCACAGGGAAATGAAAAACTGTTTTTT CASSMIAQGNEKLFF
TRBD1 TRBJ2-2 TRBV5-1 - TGCGCCAGCAGCATACAGGGGGCGGACACCGGGGAGCTGTTTTTT CASSIQGADTGELFF
TRBD2 TRBJ2-1 TRBV27 - TGTGCCAGCAGTTTTTCCCTAGCGGGAATCCCCAATGAGCAGTTCTTC CASSFSLAGIPNEQFF
- TRBJ1-4 TRBV2 - TGTGCCAGCAGGAGGGCATCGGCTAATGAAAAACTGTTTTTT CASRRASANEKLFF
TRBD1 TRBJ1-2 TRBV3-1/TRBV3-2 - TGTGCCAGCAGCCAAGACAGGGGGCCGGGAACCTTC CASSQDRGPGTF
TRBD1 TRBJ1-1 TRBV5-1 few TGCGCCAGCAGCTTGAAGTTGACAGGGCTCACTGAAGCTTTCTTT CASSLKLTGLTEAFF
TRBD1 TRBJ2-7 TRBV20-1 - TGCAGTGCTAGTACCGGACAGGGCGACGAGCAGTACTTC CSASTGQGDEQYF
- TRBJ2-2 TRBV9 - TGTGCCAGCAGCGTTACCACAGGCAACACCGGGGAGCTGTTTTTT CASSVTTGNTGELFF
TRBD1 TRBJ1-1 TRBV6-5 few TGTGCCAGCAGTTACGGGACAGGGGACACTGAAGCTTTCTTT CASSYGTGDTEAFF
- TRBJ1-3 TRBV7-9 - TGTGCCAGCAGCCAGTCGGCAGGCCTCTCTGGAAACACCATATATTTT CASSQSAGLSGNTIYF
- TRBJ1-2 TRBV29-1 - TGCAGCGTTGAAGATCGGGTAGGCCAGGGAAACGGCTACACCTTC CSVEDRVGQGNGYTF
- TRBJ2-5 TRBV3-1/TRBV3-2 - TGTGCCAGCAGCCAAGGGAGGGCCCAGTACTTC CASSQGRAQYF
- TRBJ2-7 TRBV5-5 once TGTGCCAGCAGCTTGGAATCGGGAGCAAGCTCCTACGAGCAGTACTTC CASSLESGASSYEQYF
TRBD1 TRBJ2-5 TRBV11-2 - TGTGCCAGCAGCTCAGAACAGGGGGCGCGGACCCAGTACTTC CASSSEQGARTQYF
TRBD2 TRBJ2-5 TRBV7-2 once TGTGCCAGCAGCCTAGTGGGACTAGCTTCTCCGCAAGAGACCCAGTACTTC CASSLVGLASPQETQYF
TRBD2 TRBJ2-4 TRBV5-1 - TGCGCCAGCAGCTTCGGGACTAGCTTGAACATTCAGTACTTC CASSFGTSLNIQYF
- TRBJ2-1 TRBV5-1 - TGCGCCAGCAGCTTGGTTCTCGGCAATGAGCAGTTCTTC CASSLVLGNEQFF
- TRBJ2-5 TRBV15 - TGTGCCACCAGCAGAGATTGGCAGACGGGGGAGACCCAGTACTTC CATSRDWQTGETQYF
- TRBJ2-4 TRBV5-1 - TGCGCCAGCAGCTTGGCCCAGAGCGCGGACATTCAGTACTTC CASSLAQSADIQYF
- TRBJ2-1 TRBV5-4 - TGTGCCAGCAGCTTCACGGGGTCTGAGCAGTTCTTC CASSFTGSEQFF
- TRBJ1-2 TRBV7-8 - TGTGCCAGCAGCTTAGCGATGGGGGCGAACTATGGCTACACCTTC CASSLAMGANYGYTF
- TRBJ1-5 TRBV10-3 - TGTGCCATCAGTGACAGAAGCAATCAGCCCCAGCATTTT CAISDRSNQPQHF
TRBD1 TRBJ1-1 TRBV29-1 - TGCAGCGTTAACAGGGGGCGGACTGAAGCTTTCTTT CSVNRGRTEAFF
- TRBJ2-6 TRBV18 - TGTGCCAGCTCGGAAGGTCTTCTGGGGGCCTCTGGGGCCAACGTCCTGACTTTC CASSEGLLGASGANVLTF
- TRBJ2-2 TRBV19 - TGTGCCAGTAGTGCCCCGGACAGAACCGGGGAGCTGTTTTTT CASSAPDRTGELFF